Presented here are 13 T cell receptor beta chains from one specimen sequenced in a study of T cell therapy after organ transplantation (dated by TCRdb to about 2019). The receptor library was made with the immunoSEQ multiplex PCR assay. TCRdb took over this immuneACCESS table, retaining in-frame rearrangements with V and J assigned. Such tables are incomplete; in checked studies, under half of the missing clones stem from an unresolved V gene, and the remainder is unexplained. The table for this sample lists tens of thousands of clones; 94% of them were counted only once. About 3.1% of the sample belongs to the ten largest clones. In the paper's terms, the time point label means: before start of T cell therapy. Their target antigens are unknown. The material was CD8+ T cells from blood, obtained before autologous CMV-specific T cell therapy. These receptors were collected from a human patient who had received a solid organ transplant and had CMV disease.

The rearrangement uses TRBV6-4 and TRBJ2-2; 11 nucleotides match TRBD2. Looked up from germline, CDR1 is MRHNA and CDR2 is SNTAGT. The CDR3 has 16 residues. Trimming took 5 bases from V and 2 from J; bases not matched to a gene: 4. The CDR3 spells CASSPTSGSNTGELFF. The CDR3 DNA reads as TGTGCCAGCAGTCCCACTAGCGGGAGCAACACCGGGGAGCTGTTTTTT.

The V call is TRBV15, the J call TRBJ1-1; D is perhaps TRBD1 (6 bases). The length of the CDR3 is 15 residues. The V end was cut by 3 bases, the J end by 0 bases, with 11 bases between. From germline, CDR1 is LNHNV and CDR2 YYDKDF (reference sequence). CDR3 nucleotide sequence: TGTGCCACCAGCAGGGTACAGGGAATGAACACTGAAGCTTTCTTT. This gives the protein CATSRVQGMNTEAFF. Together with reference TRBV15 and TRBJ1-1, the CDR3 gives the full variable domain: DAMVIQNPRYQVTQFGKPVTLSCSQTLNHNVMYWYQQKSSQAPKLLFHYYDKDFNNEADTPDNFQSRRPNTSFCFLDIRSPGLGDTAMYLCATSRVQGMNTEAFFGQGTRLTVV.

The gene calls are TRBV7-6 and TRBJ2-7; perhaps D is TRBD1 or TRBD2 (5 bases each). This CDR3 spans 18 amino acids. Trimming removed 2 bases from V and 5 bases from J, with 25 bases in between. Germline V gene lookup returns CDR1 SGHVS and CDR2 FNYEAQ. CDR3 region: CASSLPAGAGPRDHEQYF. CDR3 DNA: TGTGCCAGCAGCTTACCCGCCGGCGCGGGCCCCAGGGACCACGAGCAGTACTTC.

The chain combines TRBV7-3 with TRBJ2-4; 7 bases agree with TRBD1. Losses at the gene ends were 3 bases for V and 5 bases for J; bases not matched to a gene: 13. Germline V lookup: CDR1 SGHTA, CDR2 FQGTGA. This CDR3 has 17 amino acids. This CDR3 is CASSFGPPDRVENIQYF. In DNA form, the CDR3 reads TGTGCCAGCAGCTTCGGCCCTCCTGACAGGGTTGAAAACATTCAGTACTTC. The full variable domain, in which reference TRBV7-3 and TRBJ2-4 provide the parts outside the CDR3, is GAGVSQTPSNKVTEKGKYVELRCDPISGHTALYWYRQSLGQGPEFLIYFQGTGAADDSGLPNDRFFAVRPEGSVSTLKIQRTERGDSAVYLCASSFGPPDRVENIQYFGAGTRLSVL.

The chain is built from TRBV4-2 and TRBJ1-1, with 7 bases aligning to TRBD1. Germline V gene sequence: CDR1 LGHNA, CDR2 YNFKEQ. The length of the CDR3 is 14 residues. Trimming took 5 bases from V and 2 from J; bases not matched to a gene: 5. The CDR3 spells CASSGQGENTEAFF. Here the CDR3 DNA reads TGTGCCAGCAGCGGCCAGGGGGAAAACACTGAAGCTTTCTTT.

The chain joins TRBV27 to TRBJ1-2, with 10 bases identical to TRBD1. With 5 bases clipped from V and 4 bases from J, the junction kept 13 bases outside the gene matches. Germline assignment: CDR1 MNHEY and CDR2 SMNVEV (reference sequence). CDR3 size: 17 residues. The CDR3 here is CASSPGPGTGEIYGYTF. CDR3 nucleotide sequence: TGTGCCAGCAGTCCGGGACCCGGGACAGGGGAAATCTATGGCTACACCTTC.

The chain couples TRBV4-3 to TRBJ1-1, with 8 bases lining up with TRBD1. Losses at the gene ends were 5 bases for V and 4 bases for J; bases not matched to a gene: 3. Germline-derived CDR1 and CDR2 are LGHNA and YSLEER. The CDR3 loop spans 13 amino acids. As DNA, the CDR3 is TGCGCCAGCAGCTCCAGGGGGCGCACTGAAGCTTTCTTT. Protein sequence: CASSSRGRTEAFF.

The genes are TRBV5-4 and TRBJ2-7; 8 nucleotides align to TRBD2. The CDR3 contains 13 residues. Looked up from germline, CDR1 is SGHNT and CDR2 is YYREEE (reference sequence). Losses at the gene ends were 3 bases for V and 4 bases for J; bases not matched to a gene: 3. CDR3 region: CASSSGLAYEQYF. CDR3 nucleotides: TGTGCCAGCAGCTCAGGACTAGCTTACGAGCAGTACTTC.

The chain couples TRBV6-5 to TRBJ2-3; TRBD2 agrees at 12 bases. The ends lost 2 bases at V and 4 bases at J; junction bases unmatched: 4. This CDR3 has 16 residues. CDR1 MNHEY and CDR2 SVGAGI come from the germline V gene. For the CDR3, the DNA is TGTGCCAGCAGTTACCGACTAGCGGGAGCCCCAGATACGCAGTATTTT. Its translation is CASSYRLAGAPDTQYF.

This sequence joins TRBV2 and TRBJ1-2, with unresolved D. V lost 7 bases to trimming and J lost 2 bases, with 11 bases between them. This CDR3 comprises 13 residues. Germline loops: CDR1 SNHLY, CDR2 FYNNEI. In nucleotides, the CDR3 is TGTGCCAGCATTGGCAGAATAAACTATGGCTACACCTTC. It encodes CASIGRINYGYTF.

In its sample, this clone was seen a few times. The CDR3 region has the DNA TGTGCCAGCAGCCCCTTGGGGAATTTGGACGAAAAACTGTTTTTT. Its translation is CASSPLGNLDEKLFF. The V and J genes are TRBV28 and TRBJ1-4; unclear D gene. CDR1 and CDR2 from the germline V gene are MDHEN and SYDVKM. This CDR3 region has 15 residues. The V end was cut by 6 bases, the J end by 8 bases, with 19 bases between.

The chain joins TRBV14 to TRBJ1-1; D is perhaps TRBD1 (6 bases). The CDR3 consists of 15 residues. CDR1 is SGHDN, CDR2 FVKESK, per germline. The germline V and J ends were trimmed by 4 bases and 0 bases, with 12 bases remaining between them. The CDR3 DNA reads TGTGCCAGCAGCCCAACCAGGGGATTGAACACTGAAGCTTTCTTT. Translating gives CASSPTRGLNTEAFF.

V usage is TRBV19 and J usage is TRBJ2-5; D is tentatively TRBD1 or TRBD2 (6 bases each). The V gene lost 5 bases and the J gene lost 5 bases, with 21 bases spanning the gap. The CDR3 runs 16 residues. Germline CDR1 reads LNHDA; CDR2 reads SQIVND (reference sequence). In DNA form, the CDR3 reads TGTGCCAGTAGTCGAAGCGCACAGACTAGGGGGGAGACCCAGTACTTC. As protein: CASSRSAQTRGETQYF.